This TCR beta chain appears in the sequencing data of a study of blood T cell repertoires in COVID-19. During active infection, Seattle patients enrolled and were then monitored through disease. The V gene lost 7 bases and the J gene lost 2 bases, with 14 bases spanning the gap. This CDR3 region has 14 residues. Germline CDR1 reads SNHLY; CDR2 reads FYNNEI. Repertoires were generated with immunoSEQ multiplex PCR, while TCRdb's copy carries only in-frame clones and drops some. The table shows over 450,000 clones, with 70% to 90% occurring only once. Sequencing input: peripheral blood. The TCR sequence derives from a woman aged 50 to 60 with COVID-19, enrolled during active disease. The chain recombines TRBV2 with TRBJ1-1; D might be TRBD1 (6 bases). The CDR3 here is CASNEGVLNTEAFF. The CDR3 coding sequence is TGTGCCAGCAACGAGGGGGTTTTAAACACTGAAGCTTTCTTT.